This TCR beta chain was found in a study of cytomegalovirus exposure and HLA in healthy donors. Study-level results: By a later analysis, the bulk of CMV-associated TCR beta chains appeared HLA-restricted. Relative to equally common others, HLA-associated TCR beta chains showed greater clonal expansion in a later analysis. In vitro checks showed that three CMV-associated chains really do target CMV antigens.

This clone has only a few counts. Its antigen remains unidentified. Per germline, CDR1 MDHEN and CDR2 SYDVKM. Trimming stripped 2 bases from V and 4 bases from J, with 11 bases between. This CDR3 region has 14 residues. PCR used 60 Vbeta primers and 13 Jbeta primers. Data came from immunoSEQ multiplex PCR; TCRdb stores just in-frame clones and leaves some out. The data show around 150,000 clones, with roughly four fifths seen just once and approximately 3.1% held by the top ten. Sequencing was performed on PBMCs. The source is a middle-aged woman in good health and CMV-seronegative. V and J are TRBV28 and TRBJ1-2; D call uncertain. CDR3 region: CASSLRHPSYGYTF. In DNA, the CDR3 is TGTGCCAGCAGTTTAAGACATCCGTCCTATGGCTACACCTTC.